Presented here are 20 T cell receptor beta chains from one specimen sequenced in a study of CD8+ T cells in alopecia areata. Sequencing templates came from extracted RNA that was reverse transcribed into cDNA. Clones were read by immunoSEQ multiplex PCR, and TCRdb kept only the in-frame ones, dropping some. The repertoire holds about 120,000 clones, with approximately 58% as singletons. The sequenced sample was CD4+ T cells sorted from blood. The origin of the receptors is a human donor in good health.

This chain joins TRBV5-1 and TRBJ2-1; tentative D call: TRBD2 (6 bases). The germline CDR1 and CDR2 sequences are SGHRS and YFSETQ. CDR3 length: 17 residues. Trimming took 3 bases from V and 5 from J, leaving 21 bases between them. This CDR3 is CASSSTPPRSGDNEQFF. The CDR3, as DNA: TGCGCCAGCAGCTCGACTCCACCTCGATCGGGAGACAATGAGCAGTTCTTC.

On this clone: The junction differs from germline at one of its ends, possibly a read error. CDR3 sequence: CASSTRHF. DNA for the CDR3: TGTGCCAGCAGCACCCGACACTTC. The rearrangement joins TRBV7-7 to TRBJ2-5; D call uncertain. Germline lookup yields CDR1 SSHAT and CDR2 FNYEAQ (reference sequence). This CDR3 has 8 residues.

The rearrangement uses TRBV29-1 and TRBJ1-3; D remains ambiguous. The V and J ends lost 4 bases and 2 bases respectively, with 9 bases between them. The CDR3 is 13 residues long. Germline lookup yields CDR1 SQVTM and CDR2 ANQGSEA. The CDR3, as DNA: TGCAGCGTTGGCGGAAATCCTGGAAACACCATATATTTT. It encodes CSVGGNPGNTIYF.

V usage is TRBV29-1 and J usage is TRBJ2-1; D call uncertain. The V and J ends lost 7 bases and 12 bases respectively, with 13 bases between them. CDR3 length equals 10 residues. The germline V gene encodes CDR1 SQVTM and CDR2 ANQGSEA. The CDR3, as DNA: TGCAGCGCCCGGACCGGAACGCAGTTCTTC. This gives the protein CSARTGTQFF.

Only a few counts were recorded for this clone. V gene TRBV30 combines with J gene TRBJ2-5; D is unclear. Trimming took 1 base from V and 5 from J, leaving 11 bases between them. The CDR3 is 13 residues long. Germline CDR1 and CDR2: GTSNPN and SVGIG (reference sequence). CDR3 coding DNA: TGTGCCTGGAGTGAACATACCGGGGAGACCCAGTACTTC. As protein: CAWSEHTGETQYF.

This clone was counted a few times. The chain links TRBV2 to TRBJ2-1; D remains ambiguous. This CDR3 has 11 amino acids. Germline V gene data show CDR1 as SNHLY and CDR2 as FYNNEI. V lost 1 base, J lost 9 bases, and 4 bases lay in between. CDR3 residues: CASSEVGEQFF. The DNA for the CDR3 is TGTGCCAGCAGTGAAGTGGGTGAGCAGTTCTTC.

This clone has just a few counts. The rearrangement joins TRBV7-2 to TRBJ2-7; 10 bases line up with TRBD2. Unmatched junction bases numbered 12, after V lost 5 bases and J lost 8 bases. The CDR3 totals 15 residues. The germline CDR1 and CDR2 sequences are SGHTA and FQGNSA. Here the CDR3 DNA reads TGTGCCAGCAGCCCCACCCGTGGACTAGCGGCAAAGCAGTACTTC. Translation gives CASSPTRGLAAKQYF.

This clone was counted once. The rearrangement joins TRBV4-1 to TRBJ1-5, with no clear D. CDR3 length: 14 amino acids. Germline V gene data show CDR1 as MGHRA and CDR2 as YSYEKL. With 4 bases removed from V and 5 bases from J, the gap between germline ends came to 12 bases. CDR3 in amino acids: CASSPIREYQPQHF. CDR3 bases: TGCGCCAGCAGCCCAATACGGGAGTATCAGCCCCAGCATTTT.

V gene TRBV18 combines with J gene TRBJ2-5; D gene ambiguous. Trimming pared 5 bases from V and 0 bases from J, leaving 1 base between. The germline V gene encodes CDR1 KGHSH and CDR2 LQKENI. This CDR3 spans 11 amino acids. The CDR3 sequence: CASSNQETQYF. The CDR3 region has the DNA TGTGCCAGCTCAAACCAAGAGACCCAGTACTTC.

The rearrangement links TRBV6-5 to TRBJ1-5; 9 bases line up with TRBD1. V was clipped by 6 bases and J by 3 bases; unmatched bases: 6. In germline, CDR1 is MNHEY, CDR2 SVGAGI. The CDR3 loop spans 15 amino acids. Here the CDR3 DNA reads TGTGCCAGCAGCCGGGACAGGGCGCACAATCAGCCCCAGCATTTT. Its protein is CASSRDRAHNQPQHF.

The chain links TRBV29-1 to TRBJ2-3; D gene ambiguous. Germline V gene sequence: CDR1 SQVTM, CDR2 ANQGSEA. The CDR3 contains 12 residues. V was trimmed by 6 bases and J by 2 bases, leaving 9 bases between them. The DNA for the CDR3 is TGCAGCGTATCGGACCCCACAGATACGCAGTATTTT. Protein: CSVSDPTDTQYF.

The gene calls are TRBV9 and TRBJ2-3, with 10 bases lining up with TRBD2. This CDR3 has 17 amino acids. The V gene end was trimmed by 2 bases and the J gene end by 6 bases; junction bases not matched to a gene: 12. Germline V gene data show CDR1 as SGDLS and CDR2 as YYNGEE. The CDR3: CASSVTGTSAPGDTQYF. CDR3 coding DNA: TGTGCCAGCAGCGTTACCGGGACTAGCGCCCCTGGGGATACGCAGTATTTT.

The CDR3 coding sequence is TGTGCCAGCAGTGTAGCGGGGTTAGCCAAAAACATTCAGTACTTC. Amino acids: CASSVAGLAKNIQYF. This chain joins TRBV2 and TRBJ2-4; 8 bases are shared with TRBD2. The CDR3 totals 15 residues. V lost 4 bases, J lost 0 bases, and 2 bases stayed unmatched. Germline assignment: CDR1 SNHLY and CDR2 FYNNEI.

The chain has TRBV30 and TRBJ2-7; D is perhaps TRBD2 (7 bases). CDR1 and CDR2 (germline): GTSNPN, SVGIG (reference sequence). The CDR3 contains 14 residues. Trimming pared 2 bases from V and 6 bases from J, leaving 17 bases between. CDR3 DNA: TGTGCCTGGAGTCCCAAAGGGGGGGGAGCCGAGCAGTACTTC. Translation gives CAWSPKGGGAEQYF.

This clone has just a few counts. Other DNA sequences in this specimen translate into the identical CDR3. The rearrangement joins TRBV15 to TRBJ1-5; unclear D gene. From germline, CDR1 is LNHNV and CDR2 YYDKDF (reference sequence). V lost 3 bases to trimming and J lost 4 bases, with 4 bases between them. This CDR3 has 12 amino acids. The CDR3 nucleotides read TGTGCCACCAGCAGGGATAATCAGCCCCAGCATTTT. It encodes CATSRDNQPQHF.

The sample holds one count of this clone. The V call is TRBV13, the J call TRBJ1-4; 7 nucleotides match TRBD1. Germline lookup yields CDR1 PRHDT and CDR2 FYEKMQ (reference sequence). The CDR3 totals 14 residues. Trimming at V came to 5 bases and at J to 5 bases, leaving 5 bases not matched to a gene. The CDR3 sequence: CASSPGQRNEKLFF. As DNA, the CDR3 is TGTGCCAGCAGCCCGGGACAGCGAAATGAAAAACTGTTTTTT.

The chain has TRBV20-1 and TRBJ2-7, with D possibly TRBD1 on 5 matching bases. The CDR3 runs to 11 residues. The V end lost 4 bases, the J end lost 4 bases, and 8 bases lay between the germline ends. Looked up from germline, CDR1 is DFQATT and CDR2 is SNEGSKA (reference sequence). CDR3 protein: CSATQGYEQYF. CDR3 bases: TGCAGTGCTACCCAGGGTTACGAGCAGTACTTC.

V is TRBV29-1 and J is TRBJ2-3; possibly TRBD1 for D (7 bases). The germline CDR1 and CDR2 sequences are SQVTM and ANQGSEA. V was clipped by 3 bases and J by 4 bases, with 11 bases between them. CDR3 length: 13 amino acids. The CDR3 DNA reads as TGCAGCGTTGAGGAGGGGGCCTCAGATACGCAGTATTTT. Protein sequence: CSVEEGASDTQYF.

CDR3 protein: CASSLVGDEQYF. CDR3 nucleotide sequence: TGTGCCAGCAGCTTGGTAGGGGACGAGCAGTACTTC. The V and J genes are TRBV5-6 and TRBJ2-7, with TRBD1 as a possible D gene (5 bases). CDR1 SGHDT and CDR2 YYEEEE come from the germline V gene. V was clipped by 0 bases and J by 5 bases, with 6 bases between them. The CDR3 is 12 residues long.

The genes are TRBV19 and TRBJ2-6; D ambiguous. This CDR3 has 15 residues. Trimming cost V 7 bases and J 0 bases, with 10 bases left between them. CDR1 and CDR2 (germline): LNHDA, SQIVND (reference sequence). CDR3 sequence: CASILQSSGANVLTF. The DNA for the CDR3 is TGTGCCAGTATTTTACAGAGCTCTGGGGCCAACGTCCTGACTTTC.